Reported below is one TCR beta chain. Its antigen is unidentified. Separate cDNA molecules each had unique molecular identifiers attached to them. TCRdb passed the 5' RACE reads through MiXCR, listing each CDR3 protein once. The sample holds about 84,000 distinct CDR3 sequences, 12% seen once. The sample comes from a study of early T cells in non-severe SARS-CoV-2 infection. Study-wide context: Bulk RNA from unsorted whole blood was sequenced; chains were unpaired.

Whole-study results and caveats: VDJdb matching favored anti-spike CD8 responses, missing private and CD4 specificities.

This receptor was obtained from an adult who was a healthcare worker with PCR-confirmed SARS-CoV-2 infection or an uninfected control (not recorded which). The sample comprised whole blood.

CDR3 sequence (DNA): TGTGCCACAGACAGGGAGAGCAATCAGCCCCAGCATTTT. Its protein product is CATDRESNQPQHF. The chain is built from TRBV6-1 and TRBJ1-5, with TRBD1 matching over 7 bases. Trimming at V came to 10 bases and at J to 1 base, leaving 4 bases not matched to a gene. The CDR3 is made up of 13 amino acids. Per the germline V gene, CDR1 is MNHNS and CDR2 is SASEGT.